The T cell receptor beta chain described here comes from a study of blood T cell repertoires in COVID-19. As for the study in general: Sites in the United States, Italy and Spain provided acute and convalescent COVID-19 samples. Nucleic acid was either cDNA or gDNA, and it came from T cells, B-cell-depleted T cells, or PBMCs.

Trimming removed 5 bases at V and 2 bases at J, with 14 bases between. Germline V CDR1 and CDR2: SGHRS, YFSETQ. The CDR3 totals 16 residues. Per the study methods: Reference gene primer amplification yielded estimated nucleated cell counts. Clones were read by immunoSEQ multiplex PCR, and TCRdb kept only the in-frame ones, dropping some. V, J and clone size reflect that table, while D and trimming were determined from the DNA. In the table there are under 250,000 clones, over 70% of which are singletons. This clone has only a few counts. This sequence was found in a man aged 40-49 years with active or convalescent COVID-19. The specimen sequenced was peripheral blood. This chain connects TRBV5-1 to TRBJ2-6; no reliable D call. The CDR3 reads CASRTGVTTGANVLTF. CDR3 nucleotide sequence: TGCGCCAGCAGGACCGGAGTTACGACTGGGGCCAACGTCCTGACTTTC.